This TCR beta chain was observed in a study of T-cell memory formation after mild COVID-19. Germline V gives CDR1 SEHNR, CDR2 FQNEAQ (reference sequence). CDR3 length: 13 amino acids. V lost 5 bases, J lost 6 bases, and 1 base stayed unmatched. TCRdb itself ran the 5' RACE reads through MiXCR, one entry per CDR3 protein. The table lists 300,000 to 350,000 distinct CDR3 sequences, roughly an eighth of them singletons. The table lists this clonotype with many counts. The sequence came from a man in his late teens or twenties who had mild COVID-19 (a few samples of this study predate the infection). Cell type and time point are not known. Sequenced material: PBMCs or a T cell subset sorted from them (not recorded which). This sequence joins TRBV7-9 and TRBJ2-2; 9 bases align to TRBD1. The CDR3 DNA is TGTGCCAGCAGCAGGACAGGGGCCGGGGAGCTGTTTTTT. Protein: CASSRTGAGELFF.